This T cell receptor (beta chain) was identified during a study of shared clonotypes between healthy human individuals. There are 16 residues in the CDR3. Per germline, CDR1 MGHRA and CDR2 YSYEKL. The V segment lost 2 bases and the J segment 1 base; nucleotides outside the gene matches: 2. Genomic DNA (from each subset) was split evenly across several immunoSEQ plates. Assay: immunoSEQ multiplex PCR; the TCRdb copy retains only in-frame clones and omits some. The profile covers some 2.1 million clones, with roughly 94% appearing a single time and roughly 0.13% taken by the ten largest. This receptor was taken from a man aged 18 to 29 in good health. The chain combines TRBV4-1 with TRBJ2-2, with 9 bases aligning to TRBD2. Sequencing used naive CD4+ T cells sorted from blood. Subset denoted: CD45RA+ positively selected. This CDR3 reads CASSQSTSGNTGELFF. DNA of the CDR3: TGCGCCAGCAGCCAATCGACTAGCGGGAACACCGGGGAGCTGTTTTTT.